Below are 9 T cell receptor beta chains sequenced from a single sample in a study of T cells in Graves' hyperthyroidism and ophthalmopathy. Amplified regions were TCR beta CDR3 sequences from RNA transcripts. First-round RT-PCR of the TCR CDR3 relied on the HTBI primer set. TCRdb recomputed calls from the multiplex PCR reads with MiXCR, one row per CDR3 protein. The table has approximately 600,000 distinct CDR3 sequences, 16% seen once. Sequencing used blood. All receptors come from a woman in her 30s with Graves' hyperthyroidism.

This clonotype was observed many times. This chain joins TRBV2 and TRBJ2-5; 7 bases align to TRBD2. This CDR3 is 14 amino acids long. Per germline, CDR1 SNHLY and CDR2 FYNNEI. V was pared by 4 bases and J by 3 bases, with 5 bases of the junction left unmatched. CDR3 in amino acids: CASSVTREKETQYF. The CDR3 DNA reads TGTGCCAGCAGTGTAACGCGGGAGAAAGAGACCCAGTACTTC.

This clonotype was observed at least ten times. The rearrangement uses TRBV6-1 and TRBJ1-5; D call uncertain. Germline loops: CDR1 MNHNS, CDR2 SASEGT. The V end lost 7 bases, the J end lost 1 base, and 11 bases lay between the germline ends. The CDR3 totals 14 residues. The CDR3 bases are TGTGCCAGCATATTAAGGGAAAGCAATCAGCCCCAGCATTTT. Protein: CASILRESNQPQHF.

V is TRBV27 and J is TRBJ2-7; no clear D gene. Germline V gene sequence: CDR1 MNHEY, CDR2 SMNVEV (reference sequence). Trimming took 5 bases from V and 3 from J, leaving 14 bases between them. The CDR3 has 14 residues. In DNA form, the CDR3 reads TGTGCCAGCAGTGAATCCCGGGCCCGCTACGAGCAGTACTTC. Its protein product is CASSESRARYEQYF.

This clonotype has a count of ten or more. For the CDR3, the DNA is TGTGCCAGCAGCTTAGCCTACAGGGACTCAGATACGCAGTATTTT. Amino acids: CASSLAYRDSDTQYF. The rearrangement joins TRBV11-2 to TRBJ2-3; the D call may be TRBD1 or TRBD2 (6 bases each). V was clipped by 1 base and J by 4 bases, with 12 bases between them. CDR3 length: 15 amino acids. Per germline, CDR1 SGHAT and CDR2 FQNNGV.

At least ten counts were recorded for this clonotype. Written as DNA, the CDR3 is TGTGCCAGCCACAGCGGGACCCCCACAGATACGCAGTATTTT. Translated, it gives CASHSGTPTDTQYF. This chain joins TRBV2 and TRBJ2-3, with 7 bases aligning to TRBD2. The CDR3 consists of 14 residues. V dropped 8 bases and J dropped 2; count of bases not matched to a gene: 7. Germline assignment: CDR1 SNHLY and CDR2 FYNNEI.

This clonotype was seen at least ten times. J is TRBJ1-1 and V is TRBV11-2, with TRBD1 matching over 10 bases. Per the germline V gene, CDR1 is SGHAT and CDR2 is FQNNGV. V trimming: 6 bases; J trimming: 6 bases; junction bases outside the gene matches: 7. This CDR3 has 14 residues. CDR3 in amino acids: CASSPGTGEAEAFF. The CDR3 DNA is TGTGCCAGCAGTCCCGGGACAGGGGAAGCTGAAGCTTTCTTT. Drawing the rest from reference TRBV11-2 and TRBJ1-1, the complete variable domain is EAGVAQSPRYKIIEKRQSVAFWCNPISGHATLYWYQQILGQGPKLLIQFQNNGVVDDSQLPKDRFSAERLKGVDSTLKIQPAKLEDSAVYLCASSPGTGEAEAFFGQGTRLTVV.

This clonotype turned up a few times. The chain couples TRBV14 to TRBJ1-1; D uncertain. Trimming stripped 7 bases from V and 2 bases from J, with 11 bases between. The germline V gene encodes CDR1 SGHDN and CDR2 FVKESK. This CDR3 has 13 residues. The CDR3 loop reads CASNPQPNTEAFF. CDR3 DNA: TGTGCCAGCAACCCACAGCCCAACACTGAAGCTTTCTTT.

This sequence joins TRBV6-4 and TRBJ2-3; the match to TRBD2 covers 9 bases. This CDR3 comprises 16 residues. The V gene's germline CDR1 is MRHNA and CDR2 SNTAGT. V shed 0 bases, J shed 3 bases, and the junction held 4 bases outside the gene matches. The CDR3 DNA follows: TGTGCCAGCAGTGACTCGTCTAGCGGGACGACAGATACGCAGTATTTT. Its translation is CASSDSSSGTTDTQYF.

The sample holds many counts of this clonotype. The chain uses TRBV2 and TRBJ2-7, with 8 bases matching TRBD2. Germline V gene sequence: CDR1 SNHLY, CDR2 FYNNEI. With V trimmed by 4 bases and J by 5 bases, 4 bases remained unmatched. The CDR3 sequence is 13 residues long. CDR3 nucleotide sequence: TGTGCCAGCAGTGTAGCGGGATCCCACGAGCAGTACTTC. Protein: CASSVAGSHEQYF.